These 23 T cell receptor beta chains were all obtained from the same sample, sequenced in a study of blood T cells in healthy people across ages. A second PCR, run for about 6 to 11 cycles, used a sample-barcoded 5' primer plus a J-beta primer mix. TCRdb independently ran MiXCR on the 5' RACE reads; one entry per CDR3 protein. The sample contains roughly 800,000 distinct CDR3 sequences, 58% of which appear only once. The specimen sequenced was blood. All receptors come from a man aged 30 to 39 in good health.

This clonotype was counted once. This chain uses TRBV10-3 with TRBJ2-1; D call uncertain. The germline gives CDR1 ENHRY, CDR2 SYGVKD. This CDR3 is built from 15 residues. CDR3 nucleotides: TGTACCAGTTCTTCTGGGTTGGGCTCCTACAATGAGCAGTTCTTC. This sequence encodes CTSSSGLGSYNEQFF.

The gene calls are TRBV7-2 and TRBJ2-1; no definite D call. The CDR3 runs 12 residues. Germline V gene lookup returns CDR1 SGHTA and CDR2 FQGNSA. Trimming pared 5 bases from V and 9 bases from J, leaving 11 bases between. CDR3 region: CASSPRYSEQFF. CDR3 nucleotide sequence: TGTGCCAGCAGCCCGCGATACTCTGAGCAGTTCTTC.

The chain couples TRBV20-1 to TRBJ2-7, with TRBD2 as a possible D gene (6 bases). Germline V gene lookup returns CDR1 DFQATT and CDR2 SNEGSKA (reference sequence). V lost 5 bases, J lost 0 bases, and 14 bases lay in between. This CDR3 is built from 14 residues. The CDR3 DNA is TGCAGTGCTCCCGGGGGACCCAGCTCCTACGAGCAGTACTTC. This translates into CSAPGGPSSYEQYF.

The chain links TRBV20-1 to TRBJ2-5; D is tentatively TRBD1 or TRBD2 (5 bases each). Trimming cost V 5 bases and J 4 bases, with 17 bases left between them. CDR1 and CDR2 from the germline V gene are DFQATT and SNEGSKA (reference sequence). The CDR3 spans 14 residues. The CDR3 DNA reads TGCAGTGCTCGCGCTGGGGGATATGGAGAGACCCAGTACTTC. Its translation is CSARAGGYGETQYF.

J is TRBJ2-4 and V is TRBV5-4; 7 bases align to TRBD1. The DNA end is more similar to TRBJ2-5, so the J call may be wrong. This CDR3 is built from 13 residues. Germline CDR1 and CDR2: SGHNT and YYREEE (reference sequence). The CDR3 DNA reads TGTGCCAGCAGCACGGGACAGATAGAGACCCAGTACTTC. It translates to CASSTGQIETQYF.

The chain is built from TRBV7-2 and TRBJ2-5; a possible D gene is TRBD2 (6 bases). The better agreement between TRBJ2-7 and the DNA end casts doubt on the J call. Looked up from germline, CDR1 is SGHTA and CDR2 is FQGNSA. This CDR3 is 14 amino acids long. The CDR3 coding sequence is TGTGCCAGCAGACCGCGGGCGGGGCTTTACGAGCAGTACTTC. It encodes CASRPRAGLYEQYF.

V and J are TRBV7-8 and TRBJ2-4, with D possibly being TRBD2 (7 bases). The CDR3 has 18 amino acids. V was clipped by 1 base and J by 1 base, with 17 bases between them. Germline V gene data show CDR1 as SGHVS and CDR2 as FQNEAQ. The CDR3, as DNA: TGTGCCAGCAGCTTAGATTGGGGGGGCGGGACTGCCAAAAACATTCAGTACTTC. Its protein is CASSLDWGGGTAKNIQYF.

The chain links TRBV7-9 to TRBJ2-5; either TRBD1 or TRBD2 may supply D (5 bases each). Looked up from germline, CDR1 is SEHNR and CDR2 is FQNEAQ (reference sequence). The CDR3 is 14 amino acids. Trimming stripped 7 bases from V and 2 bases from J, with 14 bases between. The CDR3 region is CASTPGATQETQYF. CDR3 nucleotide sequence: TGTGCCAGCACCCCCGGGGCGACTCAAGAGACCCAGTACTTC.

This chain links TRBV7-8 with TRBJ2-5; 8 positions match TRBD2. The CDR3 contains 14 residues. CDR1 and CDR2 from the germline V gene are SGHVS and FQNEAQ. The J segment lost 4 bases and the V segment lost 5 bases, leaving 6 bases of the junction unmatched. The CDR3 region is CASSPGTSAETQYF. The CDR3 DNA reads as TGTGCCAGCAGCCCGGGGACTAGTGCAGAGACCCAGTACTTC.

The chain joins TRBV3-1 to TRBJ1-2, with no clear D. The V and J ends lost 5 bases and 8 bases respectively, with 18 bases between them. This CDR3 contains 14 residues. Germline CDR1 reads LGHDT; CDR2 reads YNNKEL (reference sequence). CDR3 residues: CASSSPGSVIGYTF. The CDR3, as DNA: TGTGCCAGCAGCTCACCGGGTTCCGTGATCGGCTACACCTTC.

In its sample, this clonotype was seen a few times. The chain is built from TRBV20-1 and TRBJ1-2; 9 nucleotides align to TRBD1. CDR1 and CDR2 from the germline V gene are DFQATT and SNEGSKA (reference sequence). The CDR3 contains 16 residues. The V gene end was trimmed by 4 bases and the J gene end by 7 bases; junction bases not matched to a gene: 16. DNA of the CDR3: TGCAGTGCTATCCGGGACAGGGCCATTGTGAGGCGTGGCTACACCTTC. Protein: CSAIRDRAIVRRGYTF.

This clonotype was recorded a few times. The J gene is TRBJ2-3, the V gene TRBV20-1; D is undetermined. This CDR3 is built from 13 residues. Between the trimmed V and J ends, which lost 5 bases and 1 base, there was a span of 10 bases. CDR1 and CDR2 (germline): DFQATT, SNEGSKA (reference sequence). This CDR3 reads CSAPTSGTDTQYF. In DNA, the CDR3 is TGCAGTGCTCCAACTTCCGGCACAGATACGCAGTATTTT.

The J gene is TRBJ1-1, the V gene TRBV6-1; D is undetermined. V shed 4 bases and J shed 6 bases, with 9 bases lying between them. Per the germline V gene, CDR1 is MNHNS and CDR2 is SASEGT. This CDR3 is built from 12 residues. CDR3 DNA sequence: TGTGCCAGCAGTGGAAGGGTTCCTGAAGCTTTCTTT. This translates into CASSGRVPEAFF.

This chain uses TRBV11-2 with TRBJ2-1; TRBD1 matches 9 bases. The J segment lost 6 bases and the V segment lost 4 bases, leaving 19 bases of the junction unmatched. Germline assignment: CDR1 SGHAT and CDR2 FQNNGV. The CDR3 covers 19 residues. The CDR3 DNA follows: TGTGCCAGCAGCTGGGGGACAGGGCACCGGTCGGCGGATGTCAATGAGCAGTTCTTC. Its protein is CASSWGTGHRSADVNEQFF.

V is TRBV11-2 and J is TRBJ2-5; D is possibly TRBD1 (5 bases). This CDR3 has 16 residues. Germline V CDR1 and CDR2: SGHAT, FQNNGV. Trimming pared 0 bases from V and 5 bases from J, leaving 16 bases between. CDR3 bases: TGTGCCAGCAGCTTAGATGTGGGGCCAGGTACGGAGACCCAGTACTTC. Its translation: CASSLDVGPGTETQYF.

This chain connects TRBV12-3 or TRBV12-4 to TRBJ2-3, with 12 bases matching TRBD2. The CDR3 has 16 residues. Trimming at V came to 3 bases and at J to 6 bases, leaving 7 bases not matched to a gene. This CDR3 reads CASSLRLAGDRDTQYF. CDR3 nucleotides: TGTGCCAGCAGTTTGAGACTAGCGGGGGACCGGGATACGCAGTATTTT.

The chain links TRBV7-2 to TRBJ2-4; D possibly matches TRBD1 or TRBD2 (8 bases each). The V end lost 6 bases, the J end lost 13 bases, and 31 bases lay between the germline ends. The CDR3 loop spans 17 amino acids. Looked up from germline, CDR1 is SGHTA and CDR2 is FQGNSA. This chain's CDR3 is CASRTGVAGSPWDEQYF. The CDR3 DNA follows: TGTGCCAGCAGGACAGGGGTAGCGGGGTCTCCATGGGATGAGCAGTACTTC.

The chain is built from TRBV15 and TRBJ2-5; possibly TRBD1 or TRBD2 for D (5 bases each). Germline V gene lookup returns CDR1 LNHNV and CDR2 YYDKDF (reference sequence). V was trimmed by 2 bases and J by 6 bases, leaving 10 bases between them. This CDR3 comprises 13 residues. The CDR3 sequence is CATSRRGEQTQYF. As DNA, the CDR3 is TGTGCCACCAGCAGACGGGGCGAACAGACCCAGTACTTC. Full variable domain (outside the CDR3, taken from reference TRBV15 and TRBJ2-5): DAMVIQNPRYQVTQFGKPVTLSCSQTLNHNVMYWYQQKSSQAPKLLFHYYDKDFNNEADTPDNFQSRRPNTSFCFLDIRSPGLGDTAMYLCATSRRGEQTQYFGPGTRLLVL.

The genes are TRBV5-1 and TRBJ2-5, with D possibly being TRBD1 or TRBD2 (5 bases each). The CDR3 has 13 residues. Trimming stripped 4 bases from V and 5 bases from J, with 12 bases between. From germline, CDR1 is SGHRS and CDR2 YFSETQ. This CDR3 is CASSTIWGETQYF. The CDR3 nucleotides are TGCGCCAGCAGCACGATTTGGGGGGAGACCCAGTACTTC.

The rearrangement uses TRBV20-1 and TRBJ2-7, with 7 bases fitting TRBD1. The CDR3 length is 15 residues. Germline CDR1 is DFQATT and CDR2 is SNEGSKA (reference sequence). With V trimmed by 0 bases and J by 1 base, 6 bases remained unmatched. The CDR3 here is CSARDPARGSYEQYF. CDR3 in DNA: TGCAGTGCTAGAGATCCGGCCAGGGGGTCCTACGAGCAGTACTTC.

The count of this clonotype is one. The J gene is TRBJ2-7, the V gene TRBV5-4; 7 nucleotides agree with TRBD1. The DNA end lines up better with TRBJ2-4; the J call may be wrong. Germline values: CDR1 SGHNT, CDR2 YYREEE (reference sequence). The CDR3 covers 15 residues. The CDR3 nucleotides read TGTGCCAGCAGCCGACAGGGTAGGGCCAAAAACATTCAGTACTTC. This gives the protein CASSRQGRAKNIQYF.

A few counts support this clonotype. The chain couples TRBV13 to TRBJ2-5; 10 bases fit TRBD2. Germline trimming cut 3 bases from V and 11 bases from J; bases unmatched to any gene: 9. The germline V gene has CDR1 PRHDT and CDR2 FYEKMQ (reference sequence). The CDR3 is 14 residues long. CDR3 coding DNA: TGTGCCAGCAGCTTTCGCCTAGCGGGAGTCCAGCAGTACTTC. Translation gives CASSFRLAGVQQYF.

The table lists this clonotype with a few counts. This chain joins TRBV14 and TRBJ2-1; 7 bases fit TRBD2. The J segment lost 10 bases and the V segment lost 1 base, leaving 4 bases of the junction unmatched. The germline V gene encodes CDR1 SGHDN and CDR2 FVKESK. The CDR3 totals 13 residues. CDR3 region: CASSQVGLTEQFF. The DNA for the CDR3 is TGTGCCAGCAGCCAAGTGGGACTAACGGAGCAGTTCTTC.